Sequencing of this T cell receptor beta chain was carried out in a study of blood T cell repertoires in COVID-19 (dated by TCRdb to 2020 to 2022). About the full investigation: Samples from collaborators originated in the United States, Italy and Spain and spanned both the acute and convalescent phases of COVID-19. The prospective study material was composed of cDNA or gDNA derived from T cells, B-cell-depleted T cells, or PBMCs. Deeply sampled blood TCRbeta repertoires from subjects exposed to, actively infected with, or recovered from COVID-19 were included in the dataset. The repertoires were made available in a free public database intended to serve as a resource for research on the immune response to SARS-CoV-2. The samples were drawn from two sources: the first 160 participants of the ongoing ImmuneRACE study, and 1,200 or so subjects contributed by 6 global collaborators. Sample metadata almost always included a de-identified subject ID, COVID-19 status, age in years and sex. HLA class I and class II types, where available, came from metadata supplied by the sample provider rather than from assay-based typing.

Notes on this clone: Its recognized antigen is unknown. Per-nucleotide qualities are absent, and no much larger clonotype sits a single base away.

The collaborating institutions used their own protocols to collect whole blood in K2EDTA tubes. For TCRbeta analysis, collaborators shipped samples as frozen whole blood, isolated PBMCs, or DNA extracted from either of those sample types. Points the paper makes about the study in general: The quantity of clinical and demographic metadata differed by source and by participant and was supplied without curation.

The immunoSEQ Assay, a bias-controlled multiplex PCR, was used to amplify TCRbeta CDR3 regions from genomic DNA. Processing in the source paper ran as follows. The number of nucleated cells in each sample was estimated from the amplification of reference gene primers within the assay. To quantify the absolute abundance of each unique TCRbeta CDR3 rearrangement, sequence reads were collapsed and filtered. Productive Simpson clonality was computed per sample as the square root of Simpson's diversity index over productive rearrangements. The table was pulled from immuneACCESS by TCRdb, which kept in-frame rearrangements only. Such tables lose some clones; where checked, under half of the loss comes from unresolved V genes, and the rest has no known cause. V and J calls and clone size are copied from that table; D and trimming were computed from the DNA. This sample is represented by roughly 80,000 clones; about nine tenths of them were singletons. 1.9% of the sample lies in the top ten.

Ends trimmed: V by 6 bases, J by 2 bases; bases unmatched to a gene: 8. The CDR3 sequence holds 16 residues, the cysteine and phenylalanine included. Of all the DNA, just the CDR3 is kept, 48 bases in frame from base 1. Per the germline V gene (reference sequence), LNHDA is the CDR1 and SQIVND is the CDR2. The sequence derives from a woman in her fifties or sixties in a cohort sampled during active COVID-19. Sequenced input: peripheral blood. The rearrangement joined TRBV19 to TRBJ2-3; 10 bases in between match TRBD2. The nucleotide sequence reads TGTGCCAGTAGGGGAGAGCGGGGGGGCGACACAGATACGCAGTATTTT. This encodes CASRGERGGDTDTQYF.